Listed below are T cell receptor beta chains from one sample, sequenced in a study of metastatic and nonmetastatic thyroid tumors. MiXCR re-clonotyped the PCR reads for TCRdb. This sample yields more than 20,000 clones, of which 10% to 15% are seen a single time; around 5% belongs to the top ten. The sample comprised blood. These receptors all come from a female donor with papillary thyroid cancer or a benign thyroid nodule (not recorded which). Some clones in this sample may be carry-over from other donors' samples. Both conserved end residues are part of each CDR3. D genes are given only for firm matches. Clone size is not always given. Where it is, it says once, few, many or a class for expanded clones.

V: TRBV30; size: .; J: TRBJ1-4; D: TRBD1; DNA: TGTGCCTGGGGCCCAGGACAGGGCCTTGAAAGACTGTTTTTT; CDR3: CAWGPGQGLERLFF
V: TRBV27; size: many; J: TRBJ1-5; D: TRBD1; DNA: TGTGCCAGCTGGACAGGAGGGCCTGGGCAGCCCCAGCATTTT; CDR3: CASWTGGPGQPQHF
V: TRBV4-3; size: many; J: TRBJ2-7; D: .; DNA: TGCGCCAGCAGCCGAGGGGTGGCCGCCCTCGAGCAGTACTTC; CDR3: CASSRGVAALEQYF
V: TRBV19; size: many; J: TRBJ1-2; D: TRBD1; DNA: TGTGCCAGTAGTCCGCGACAGGGGAAGCAATCTTTGTATGGCTACACCTTC; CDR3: CASSPRQGKQSLYGYTF
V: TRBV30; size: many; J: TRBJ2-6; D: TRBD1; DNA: TGTGCCTGGAGGACAGGGGAAGTAGCTGGGGCCAACGTCCTGACTTTC; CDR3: CAWRTGEVAGANVLTF
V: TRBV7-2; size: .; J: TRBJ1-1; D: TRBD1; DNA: TGTGCCAGCAGCTTAGTCGGGACAGGGAGGACTGAAGCTTTCTTT; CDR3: CASSLVGTGRTEAFF
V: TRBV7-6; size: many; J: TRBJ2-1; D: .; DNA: TGTGCCAGCAGCTTTGGGCTAGCAGGGAATGAGCAGTTCTTC; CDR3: CASSFGLAGNEQFF
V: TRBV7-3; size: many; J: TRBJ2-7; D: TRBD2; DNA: TGTGCCAGCAGCTCCCCGCCACTAGCGATGCAGTACTTC; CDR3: CASSSPPLAMQYF
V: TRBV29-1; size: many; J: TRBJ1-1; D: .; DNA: TGCAGCGTTGATGCGGCAGGGATGAACACTGAAGCTTTCTTT; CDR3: CSVDAAGMNTEAFF
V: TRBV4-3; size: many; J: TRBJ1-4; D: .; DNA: TGCGCCAGCAGCCAAGATGGGGCACTAAATGAAAAACTGTTTTTT; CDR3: CASSQDGALNEKLFF
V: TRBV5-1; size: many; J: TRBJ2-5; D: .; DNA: TGCGCCAGCAGCTTGGCCGCGGGGACCCCCCAAGAGACCCAGTACTTC; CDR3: CASSLAAGTPQETQYF
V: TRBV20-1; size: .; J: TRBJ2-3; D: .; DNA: TGCAGTGCTGAGATCGGGAATAGGGGGACAGATACGCAGTATTTT; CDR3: CSAEIGNRGTDTQYF
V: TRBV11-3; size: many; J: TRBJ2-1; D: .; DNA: TGTGCCAGCAGCTTAGGACTTCCCGGATACAATGAGCAGTTCTTC; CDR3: CASSLGLPGYNEQFF
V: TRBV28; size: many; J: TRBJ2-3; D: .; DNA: TGTGCCAGCACTGCAGGAGGTGGCACAGATACGCAGTATTTT; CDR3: CASTAGGGTDTQYF
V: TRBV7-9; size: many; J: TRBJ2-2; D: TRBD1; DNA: TGTGCCAGCAGCTTCACAGGGGGCGCAGACGGGGAGCTGTTTTTT; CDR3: CASSFTGGADGELFF
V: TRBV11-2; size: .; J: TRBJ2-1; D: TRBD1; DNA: TGTGCCAGCAGCATCCGGGACAGTGGTCTTTGGAATGAGCAGTTCTTC; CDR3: CASSIRDSGLWNEQFF
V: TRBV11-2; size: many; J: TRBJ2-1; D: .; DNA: TGTGCCAGCAGCTTAATCCGGGGCTCCTACAATGAGCAGTTCTTC; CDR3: CASSLIRGSYNEQFF
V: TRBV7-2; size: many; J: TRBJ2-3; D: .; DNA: TGTGCCAGCAGCTTAGGGCGGCTAGCTAGAGCCACAGATACGCAGTATTTT; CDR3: CASSLGRLARATDTQYF
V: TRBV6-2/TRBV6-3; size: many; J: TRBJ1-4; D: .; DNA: TGTGCCAGCACCTCAAGATTGACTAATGAAAAACTGTTTTTT; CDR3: CASTSRLTNEKLFF
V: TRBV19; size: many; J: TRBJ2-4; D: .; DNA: TGTGCCAGTAGTCTCTCGTCAATAGCCAAAAACATTCAGTACTTC; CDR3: CASSLSSIAKNIQYF
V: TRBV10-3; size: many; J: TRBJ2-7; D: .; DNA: TGTGCCATCAGTGATCATGGTTCGGGGGAGCAGTACTTC; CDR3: CAISDHGSGEQYF
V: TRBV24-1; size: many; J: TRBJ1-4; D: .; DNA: TGTGCCACCAGCGGACTGAATAATGAAAAACTGTTTTTT; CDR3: CATSGLNNEKLFF
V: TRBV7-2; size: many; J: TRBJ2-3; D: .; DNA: TGTGCCAGCAGCCCAACCCCAGGGGAGGGCACAGATACGCAGTATTTT; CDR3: CASSPTPGEGTDTQYF
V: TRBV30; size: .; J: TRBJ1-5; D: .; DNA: TGCGCCTGTACCCAGGGGACGGGTCAGCCCCAGCATTTT; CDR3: CACTQGTGQPQHF
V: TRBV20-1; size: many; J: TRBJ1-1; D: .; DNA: TGCAGTGCTAGAGGAACCGAGCTCACTGAAGCTTTCTTT; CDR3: CSARGTELTEAFF
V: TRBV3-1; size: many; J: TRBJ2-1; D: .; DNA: TGTGCCAGCGGGGGCTACAATGAGCAGTTCTTC; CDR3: CASGGYNEQFF
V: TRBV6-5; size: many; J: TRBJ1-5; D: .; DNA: TGTGCCAGCAGTTACGAAGAGGGGATTCATAGCAATCAGCCCCAGCATTTT; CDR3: CASSYEEGIHSNQPQHF
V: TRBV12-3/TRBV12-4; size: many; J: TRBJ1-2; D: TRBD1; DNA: TGTGCCAGCAGACATCAGGGGGCTGCAAGTGGCTACACCTTC; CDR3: CASRHQGAASGYTF